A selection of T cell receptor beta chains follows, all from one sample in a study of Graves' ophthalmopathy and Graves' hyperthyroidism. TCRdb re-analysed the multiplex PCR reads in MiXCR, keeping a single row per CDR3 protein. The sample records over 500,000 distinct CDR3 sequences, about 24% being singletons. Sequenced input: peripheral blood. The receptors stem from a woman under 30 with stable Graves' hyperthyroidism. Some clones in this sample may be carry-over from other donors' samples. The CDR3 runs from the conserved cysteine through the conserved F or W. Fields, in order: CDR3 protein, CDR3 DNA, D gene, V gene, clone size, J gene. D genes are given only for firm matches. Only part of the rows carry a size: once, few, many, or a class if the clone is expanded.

CDR3aa: CSARDTGELFF
CDR3nt: TGCAGCGCGAGAGACACCGGGGAGCTGTTTTTT
d_gene: -
v_gene: TRBV29-1
abundance: many
j_gene: TRBJ2-2

CDR3aa: CASSQVSSNQPQHF
CDR3nt: TGTGCCAGCAGCCAGGTTTCTAGCAATCAGCCCCAGCATTTT
d_gene: -
v_gene: TRBV2
abundance: many
j_gene: TRBJ1-5

CDR3aa: CASSHVHGGAGEQYF
CDR3nt: TGTGCCAGCAGCCATGTTCACGGGGGCGCGGGCGAGCAGTACTTC
d_gene: -
v_gene: TRBV7-2
abundance: -
j_gene: TRBJ2-7

CDR3aa: CASNSRGETQYF
CDR3nt: TGTGCCAGCAATAGCAGGGGAGAGACCCAGTACTTC
d_gene: -
v_gene: TRBV12-3/TRBV12-4
abundance: -
j_gene: TRBJ2-5

CDR3aa: CASSAGPLFLAYEQYF
CDR3nt: TGTGCCAGCAGTGCGGGACCCCTCTTCCTAGCCTACGAGCAGTACTTC
d_gene: -
v_gene: TRBV28
abundance: -
j_gene: TRBJ2-7

CDR3aa: CASSPSRETQYF
CDR3nt: TGTGCCAGCTCTCCCTCGAGGGAGACCCAGTACTTC
d_gene: -
v_gene: TRBV6-1
abundance: many
j_gene: TRBJ2-5

CDR3aa: CASSYNGGREQYF
CDR3nt: TGTGCCAGCAGTTACAACGGGGGAAGGGAGCAGTACTTC
d_gene: -
v_gene: TRBV6-5
abundance: many
j_gene: TRBJ2-7

CDR3aa: CASSYLNGAYEQYF
CDR3nt: TGTGCCAGCAGTTATTTAAACGGGGCCTACGAGCAGTACTTC
d_gene: -
v_gene: TRBV6-5
abundance: many
j_gene: TRBJ2-7

CDR3aa: CASSPRTGTNSPLHF
CDR3nt: TGTGCCAGCAGCCCTCGGACAGGAACCAATTCACCCCTCCACTTT
d_gene: TRBD1
v_gene: TRBV7-8
abundance: many
j_gene: TRBJ1-6

CDR3aa: CASSTGIYSNQPQHF
CDR3nt: TGTGCCAGCAGTACAGGTATCTATAGCAATCAGCCCCAGCATTTT
d_gene: -
v_gene: TRBV6-1
abundance: -
j_gene: TRBJ1-5

CDR3aa: CASITDDRAYSLTF
CDR3nt: TGTGCCAGCATTACCGACGACAGGGCCTACTCCCTGACTTTC
d_gene: TRBD1
v_gene: TRBV6-5
abundance: -
j_gene: TRBJ2-6

CDR3aa: CASSPRVGTNNQYF
CDR3nt: TGTGCCAGCAGTCCGAGGGTGGGGACTAACAACCAGTACTTC
d_gene: TRBD2
v_gene: TRBV12-3/TRBV12-4
abundance: once
j_gene: TRBJ2-5

CDR3aa: CASSSVPWGRTASYEQYF
CDR3nt: TGTGCCAGCAGCTCCGTACCGTGGGGGCGGACAGCTTCCTACGAGCAGTACTTC
d_gene: -
v_gene: TRBV13
abundance: -
j_gene: TRBJ2-7

CDR3aa: CSARVGSGNTEAFF
CDR3nt: TGCAGTGCTAGAGTAGGGTCCGGTAACACTGAAGCTTTCTTT
d_gene: -
v_gene: TRBV20-1
abundance: many
j_gene: TRBJ1-1

CDR3aa: CASSYGWGMNTEAFF
CDR3nt: TGTGCCAGCAGTTACGGCTGGGGTATGAACACTGAAGCTTTCTTT
d_gene: -
v_gene: TRBV6-5
abundance: few
j_gene: TRBJ1-1

CDR3aa: CSVEDPKDSLAPREQYF
CDR3nt: TGCAGCGTTGAAGATCCCAAGGACTCCCTCGCCCCGCGTGAGCAGTACTTC
d_gene: -
v_gene: TRBV29-1
abundance: few
j_gene: TRBJ2-7

CDR3aa: CASSDPGQGKDEQYF
CDR3nt: TGTGCCAGCAGTGATCCGGGACAGGGGAAGGACGAGCAGTACTTC
d_gene: TRBD1
v_gene: TRBV6-1
abundance: -
j_gene: TRBJ2-7

CDR3aa: CASSTFRQGSTYGYTF
CDR3nt: TGTGCCAGTAGTACTTTCCGACAGGGGAGTACCTATGGCTACACCTTC
d_gene: TRBD1
v_gene: TRBV19
abundance: many
j_gene: TRBJ1-2

CDR3aa: CASSPGLPGWELFF
CDR3nt: TGCGCCAGCAGCCCCGGACTCCCGGGGTGGGAGCTGTTTTTT
d_gene: -
v_gene: TRBV5-1
abundance: many
j_gene: TRBJ2-2

CDR3aa: CASMQTSGEQYF
CDR3nt: TGTGCCAGTATGCAGACTAGCGGGGAGCAGTACTTC
d_gene: TRBD2
v_gene: TRBV19
abundance: -
j_gene: TRBJ2-7

CDR3aa: CASSQDLAGGHQETQYF
CDR3nt: TGTGCCAGCAGCCAAGATTTGGCGGGGGGTCACCAAGAGACCCAGTACTTC
d_gene: TRBD2
v_gene: TRBV3-1
abundance: many
j_gene: TRBJ2-5

CDR3aa: CASSLLSETEAFF
CDR3nt: TGTGCCAGCAGCTTACTCTCGGAGACTGAAGCTTTCTTT
d_gene: -
v_gene: TRBV7-9
abundance: many
j_gene: TRBJ1-1

CDR3aa: CASRVLPGYDQYF
CDR3nt: TGTGCCAGCAGGGTGCTGCCTGGCTACGATCAGTACTTC
d_gene: -
v_gene: TRBV2
abundance: -
j_gene: TRBJ2-7

CDR3aa: CSAPRGRGSYEQYF
CDR3nt: TGCAGTGCCCCAAGGGGCAGGGGGTCCTACGAGCAGTACTTC
d_gene: TRBD1
v_gene: TRBV20-1
abundance: few
j_gene: TRBJ2-7

CDR3aa: CASSFGGETEAFF
CDR3nt: TGCGCCAGCAGCTTCGGAGGGGAGACTGAAGCTTTCTTT
d_gene: -
v_gene: TRBV5-1
abundance: many
j_gene: TRBJ1-1

CDR3aa: CASLRSGNTIYF
CDR3nt: TGTGCCAGTCTGCGTTCTGGAAACACCATATATTTT
d_gene: -
v_gene: TRBV12-3/TRBV12-4
abundance: many
j_gene: TRBJ1-3

CDR3aa: CAVDEGGPQHF
CDR3nt: TGTGCAGTGGATGAGGGGGGGCCCCAGCATTTT
d_gene: -
v_gene: TRBV30
abundance: many
j_gene: TRBJ1-5

CDR3aa: CASSPRGTGGNQPQHF
CDR3nt: TGTGCCAGCAGTCCGAGAGGGACAGGGGGCAATCAGCCCCAGCATTTT
d_gene: TRBD1
v_gene: TRBV12-3/TRBV12-4
abundance: few
j_gene: TRBJ1-5

CDR3aa: CASAVGQSEAFF
CDR3nt: TGTGCCAGCGCCGTGGGACAGTCAGAAGCTTTCTTT
d_gene: TRBD1
v_gene: TRBV6-1
abundance: few
j_gene: TRBJ1-1

CDR3aa: CASTNRGSNEQYF
CDR3nt: TGTGCCAGCACCAATCGGGGAAGCAACGAGCAGTACTTC
d_gene: -
v_gene: TRBV6-4
abundance: -
j_gene: TRBJ2-7

CDR3aa: CASRSGTSVSYEQYF
CDR3nt: TGTGCCAGCAGGTCTGGGACTAGCGTCTCCTACGAGCAGTACTTC
d_gene: TRBD2
v_gene: TRBV6-2/TRBV6-3
abundance: few
j_gene: TRBJ2-7